A single sample gave rise to the 24 T cell receptor beta chains below, sequenced in a study of shared T cell receptors in the human thymus. Clones were sequenced by immunoSEQ multiplex PCR, and TCRdb holds only the in-frame ones, with some missing. The top ten clones hold 0.0094% of a sample with about 710,000 clones, around 87% of them seen once. The sample was also reused in another study, on human thymus T cells.

The source material was thymocytes. These receptors originate from a boy less than two years old with a congenital heart defect.

This chain links TRBV7-2 with TRBJ2-7; 7 bases line up with TRBD2. V shed 2 bases and J 2 bases; nucleotides not matched to a gene: 6. CDR1 and CDR2 from the germline V gene are SGHTA and FQGNSA. The CDR3 totals 15 residues. As DNA, the CDR3 is TGTGCCAGCAGCTTACTCCTAGCGGCCCCCTACGAGCAGTACTTC. It encodes CASSLLLAAPYEQYF. Looking up the rest from reference TRBV7-2 and TRBJ2-7 gives the full variable domain: GAGVSQSPSNKVTEKGKDVELRCDPISGHTALYWYRQSLGQGLEFLIYFQGNSAPDKSGLPSDRFSAERTGGSVSTLTIQRTQQEDSAVYLCASSLLLAAPYEQYFGPGTRLTVT.

The rearrangement joins TRBV2 to TRBJ2-2, with TRBD2 matching 10 bases. Germline assignment: CDR1 SNHLY and CDR2 FYNNEI. This CDR3 comprises 15 residues. With V trimmed by 5 bases and J by 2 bases, 2 bases remained unmatched. The CDR3 DNA reads as TGTGCCAGCAGTCTACTAGCGGGAAACACCGGGGAGCTGTTTTTT. It codes for CASSLLAGNTGELFF.

The J gene is TRBJ2-7, the V gene TRBV7-2; D not resolved. Trimming cost V 5 bases and J 1 base, with 15 bases left between them. The CDR3 contains 15 residues. The germline gives CDR1 SGHTA, CDR2 FQGNSA. CDR3 bases: TGTGCCAGCAGCCGGAAAACAGAACGATCCTACGAGCAGTACTTC. Translation: CASSRKTERSYEQYF.

The V call is TRBV28, the J call TRBJ2-7, with 8 bases that match TRBD2. The CDR3 is 16 residues long. Germline V gene lookup returns CDR1 MDHEN and CDR2 SYDVKM. V lost 6 bases and J lost 2; bases outside the gene matches: 12. CDR3 loop: CASRPRRRGAPYEQYF. The DNA of the CDR3 is TGTGCCAGCAGACCCCGGAGGCGGGGGGCCCCCTACGAGCAGTACTTC.

The chain joins TRBV15 to TRBJ2-7; D is possibly TRBD2 (5 bases). The germline V gene encodes CDR1 LNHNV and CDR2 YYDKDF (reference sequence). V lost 6 bases to trimming and J lost 3 bases, with 12 bases between them. There are 13 residues in the CDR3. The CDR3 here is CATRSGNNYEQYF. CDR3 nucleotide sequence: TGTGCCACCAGGTCCGGGAATAACTACGAGCAGTACTTC.

This rearrangement joins TRBV28 to TRBJ2-7, with 10 bases aligning to TRBD1. This CDR3 contains 15 residues. CDR1 and CDR2 from the germline V gene are MDHEN and SYDVKM. J lost 2 bases, V lost 2 bases, and 3 bases had no gene match. CDR3 amino acids: CASSLGGTGAYEQYF. CDR3 nucleotides: TGTGCCAGCAGTTTAGGGGGGACAGGGGCCTACGAGCAGTACTTC. Supplemented by reference TRBV28 and TRBJ2-7, the full variable domain reads DVKVTQSSRYLVKRTGEKVFLECVQDMDHENMFWYRQDPGLGLRLIYFSYDVKMKEKGDIPEGYSVSREKKERFSLILESASTNQTSMYLCASSLGGTGAYEQYFGPGTRLTVT.

This chain links TRBV27 with TRBJ2-5; D is perhaps TRBD2 (5 bases). V was pared by 2 bases and J by 4 bases, with 11 bases between. Germline CDR1 reads MNHEY; CDR2 reads SMNVEV (reference sequence). This CDR3 has 14 amino acids. DNA of the CDR3: TGTGCCAGCAGTTTAGGAGAGGGTTCAGAGACCCAGTACTTC. Residues: CASSLGEGSETQYF.

J is TRBJ1-2 and V is TRBV29-1; 8 bases are shared with TRBD1. After removal of 7 bases from V and 3 bases from J, the junction contained 16 bases not matched to a gene. CDR3 length: 16 amino acids. CDR1 is SQVTM, CDR2 ANQGSEA, per germline. In DNA, the CDR3 is TGCAGCGCCGATGGACAGGGACACCACTCCGACTATGGCTACACCTTC. This codes for CSADGQGHHSDYGYTF. The full variable domain, completed using reference TRBV29-1 and TRBJ1-2, is SAVISQKPSRDICQRGTSLTIQCQVDSQVTMMFWYRQQPGQSLTLIATANQGSEATYESGFVIDKFPISRPNLTFSTLTVSNMSPEDSSIYLCSADGQGHHSDYGYTFGSGTRLTVV.

The chain is built from TRBV9 and TRBJ1-2; 9 positions agree with TRBD1. The CDR3 runs 15 residues. Germline assignment: CDR1 SGDLS and CDR2 YYNGEE. V shed 4 bases and J 7 bases; nucleotides not matched to a gene: 11. The DNA of the CDR3 is TGTGCCAGCAGCACTCGGGACAGGGATTCTGCTGGCTACACCTTC. This gives the protein CASSTRDRDSAGYTF. Drawing the rest from reference TRBV9 and TRBJ1-2, the complete variable domain is DSGVTQTPKHLITATGQRVTLRCSPRSGDLSVYWYQQSLDQGLQFLIQYYNGEERAKGNILERFSAQQFPDLHSELNLSSLELGDSALYFCASSTRDRDSAGYTFGSGTRLTVV.

This clone was counted once. The chain has TRBV30 and TRBJ2-3; 7 bases agree with TRBD2. The germline V gene has CDR1 GTSNPN and CDR2 SVGIG (reference sequence). CDR3 length: 19 amino acids. The trim removed 0 bases at V and 2 bases at J, leaving 17 bases unmatched. The chain's CDR3 is CAWSVRGDTGLTVTDTQYF. The CDR3 DNA reads TGTGCCTGGAGTGTACGGGGGGATACTGGACTAACCGTCACAGATACGCAGTATTTT.

V usage is TRBV12-1 and J usage is TRBJ2-7; the D call TRBD1 from the table was never checked on the DNA. TRBV12-1 corresponds to a pseudogene. The CDR3 is made up of 15 amino acids. The CDR3: CASSFGAGQSYEQYF. The DNA for the CDR3 is TGTGCCAGCAGCTTTGGGGCGGGACAGAGCTACGAGCAGTACTTC.

The chain links TRBV30 to TRBJ1-1; possible D gene TRBD1, 5 bases. The CDR3 is 16 amino acids. Trimming removed 0 bases from V and 5 bases from J, with 19 bases in between. The germline V gene has CDR1 GTSNPN and CDR2 SVGIG (reference sequence). In DNA, the CDR3 is TGTGCCTGGAGTGTACCCACGAGACAGCCACCGACTGAAGCTTTCTTT. Its translation is CAWSVPTRQPPTEAFF.

The chain is built from TRBV5-6 and TRBJ1-2, with D maybe TRBD1 (6 bases). The CDR3 extends over 17 amino acids. Germline CDR1 reads SGHDT; CDR2 reads YYEEEE. The ends were cut back, 2 bases at V and 2 bases at J, with 19 bases in the middle. The CDR3 DNA is TGTGCCAGCAGCTTTGGGGGCGACAGCGAATTAAACTATGGCTACACCTTC. Encoded protein: CASSFGGDSELNYGYTF.

Turning to this clone: The same CDR3 can be traced to other DNA sequences in this sample. This rearrangement joins TRBV6-5 to TRBJ1-5; 7 bases line up with TRBD1. This CDR3 has 13 residues. Germline V CDR1 and CDR2: MNHEY, SVGAGI. With V trimmed by 2 bases and J by 5 bases, 0 bases remained unmatched. The CDR3 loop reads CASSYDRDQPQHF. The CDR3 region has the DNA TGTGCCAGCAGTTACGACAGGGATCAGCCCCAGCATTTT.

The V gene is TRBV11-2, the J gene TRBJ2-7; D uncertain. CDR1 SGHAT and CDR2 FQNNGV come from the germline V gene. This CDR3 spans 12 amino acids. Trimming left V 2 bases short and J 7 bases short, with 9 bases between. The CDR3 protein is CASSLNPQEQYF. CDR3 bases: TGTGCCAGCAGCTTAAATCCCCAAGAGCAGTACTTC.

J is TRBJ2-6 and V is TRBV2, with a tentative D call TRBD1 (6 bases). The CDR3 has 18 residues. CDR1 SNHLY and CDR2 FYNNEI come from the germline V gene. V was clipped by 11 bases and J by 0 bases, with 23 bases between them. The CDR3 is CAAPPRQETSSGANVLTF. DNA of the CDR3: TGTGCCGCCCCCCCACGACAGGAGACCTCCTCTGGGGCCAACGTCCTGACTTTC.

The rearrangement joins TRBV9 to TRBJ1-2, with a tentative D call TRBD1 (5 bases). Deletions cut 1 base from V and 8 bases from J, with 12 bases between. The CDR3 length is 13 residues. Germline loops: CDR1 SGDLS, CDR2 YYNGEE. In nucleotides, the CDR3 is TGTGCCAGCAGCGTACATGGGGCAGAAGGCTACACCTTC. Translation: CASSVHGAEGYTF.

CDR3 loop: CASSLMWEGQETQYF. CDR3 DNA sequence: TGTGCCAGCAGTTTAATGTGGGAGGGCCAGGAGACCCAGTACTTC. V gene TRBV28 combines with J gene TRBJ2-5; 7 bases line up with TRBD2. Germline values: CDR1 MDHEN, CDR2 SYDVKM. CDR3 length: 15 residues. Trimming cost V 2 bases and J 5 bases; bases outside gene matches: 8. Full variable domain (rest looked up from reference TRBV28 and TRBJ2-5): DVKVTQSSRYLVKRTGEKVFLECVQDMDHENMFWYRQDPGLGLRLIYFSYDVKMKEKGDIPEGYSVSREKKERFSLILESASTNQTSMYLCASSLMWEGQETQYFGPGTRLLVL.

The chain carries TRBV28 and TRBJ1-1; no firm D call. Germline loops: CDR1 MDHEN, CDR2 SYDVKM. Trimming pared 3 bases from V and 4 bases from J, leaving 6 bases between. This CDR3 is built from 12 residues. CDR3 sequence: CASSFRCTEAFF. The DNA for the CDR3 is TGTGCCAGCAGTTTCCGGTGCACTGAAGCTTTCTTT. The whole variable domain, remainder taken from reference TRBV28 and TRBJ1-1, is DVKVTQSSRYLVKRTGEKVFLECVQDMDHENMFWYRQDPGLGLRLIYFSYDVKMKEKGDIPEGYSVSREKKERFSLILESASTNQTSMYLCASSFRCTEAFFGQGTRLTVV.

V is TRBV28 and J is TRBJ1-6; D is unresolved. The V and J ends lost 3 bases and 7 bases respectively, with 19 bases between them. CDR1 and CDR2 from the germline V gene are MDHEN and SYDVKM. This CDR3 has 17 residues. CDR3 nucleotide sequence: TGTGCCAGCAGTTTCCCCCACCTGGCACAGAAGAATTCACCCCTCCACTTT. It encodes CASSFPHLAQKNSPLHF.

The genes are TRBV7-9 and TRBJ2-3; D is perhaps TRBD2 (5 bases). Germline assignment: CDR1 SEHNR and CDR2 FQNEAQ (reference sequence). The CDR3 runs 14 residues. V was shortened by 2 bases and J by 14 bases, with 20 bases between the two germline ends. The CDR3 reads CASSLRELDSRWYF. In DNA, the CDR3 is TGTGCCAGCAGCTTACGAGAGTTGGACTCGCGGTGGTATTTT.

The rearrangement links TRBV7-8 to TRBJ2-3, with 7 positions matching TRBD2. This CDR3 region has 17 residues. Germline lookup yields CDR1 SGHVS and CDR2 FQNEAQ. V shed 5 bases and J 2 bases; nucleotides not matched to a gene: 13. CDR3 loop: CASSQKAGHAVTDTQYF. In DNA form, the CDR3 reads TGTGCCAGCAGCCAAAAAGCGGGGCACGCAGTCACAGATACGCAGTATTTT.

The chain couples TRBV12-5 to TRBJ2-3, with TRBD2 matching over 8 bases. Germline loops: CDR1 LGHNT, CDR2 FRNRAP. Germline trimming cut 5 bases from V and 3 bases from J; bases unmatched to any gene: 7. The CDR3 covers 15 residues. In DNA, the CDR3 is TGTGCTAGTGGTACAGCGGGAGATGAAACAGATACGCAGTATTTT. Its translation is CASGTAGDETDTQYF.

V and J are TRBV5-1 and TRBJ2-2; tentative D call: TRBD2 (6 bases). Germline CDR1 reads SGHRS; CDR2 reads YFSETQ. This CDR3 region has 15 residues. V was shortened by 3 bases and J by 3 bases, with 12 bases between the two germline ends. CDR3 sequence: CASSWRDWDTGELFF. CDR3 DNA: TGCGCCAGCAGCTGGCGGGACTGGGACACCGGGGAGCTGTTTTTT.